The source of this TCR beta chain is a study of response to subunit inactivated influenza vaccine. Study-wide points: It was the authors' suggestion that each seasonal influenza vaccination recruits few new T cells.

Each CDR3 protein gets one entry after TCRdb re-called the RT-PCR reads with MiXCR. The profile shows 530,000 or so distinct CDR3 sequences, roughly 25% of them singletons. V gave up 3 bases and J gave up 6 bases, with 9 bases separating them. The CDR3 runs 13 residues. This clonotype was picked up a small number of times. Antigen unknown. The sample in question was CD4+ T cells sorted from PBMCs, obtained about 5 days after vaccination. The chain employs TRBV12-3 or TRBV12-4 and TRBJ2-4; D is unclear. This receptor was identified in a man aged 50 to 59 who received an inactivated influenza vaccine. The chain's CDR3 is CASSLATPNIQYF. The CDR3 DNA follows: TGTGCCAGCAGTTTGGCCACCCCAAACATTCAGTACTTC.